One and the same sample provided the 7 T cell receptor beta chains below, sequenced in a study of blood T cell repertoires in COVID-19. Assay used: immunoSEQ multiplex PCR; TCRdb lists only in-frame clones, some missing. Of almost 250,000 clones in the sample, approximately 85% were seen once. Source material: PBMCs or T cells enriched from blood (not recorded which). Every receptor here comes from a woman aged 50 to 60 with acute COVID-19.

The V and J genes are TRBV6-5 and TRBJ2-7, with 7 bases aligning to TRBD2. The V gene end was trimmed by 7 bases and the J gene end by 2 bases; junction bases not matched to a gene: 8. This CDR3 is built from 14 residues. Germline CDR1 is MNHEY and CDR2 is SVGAGI. CDR3 in DNA: TGTGCCAGCACCTCCGGGGGGAATCCCTACGAGCAGTACTTC. Translating gives CASTSGGNPYEQYF.

This clone was detected a few times. In DNA form, the CDR3 reads TGTGCCAGCAGCTCCAGGACGGGGAAGGACACTGAAGCTTTCTTT. Translation: CASSSRTGKDTEAFF. J is TRBJ1-1 and V is TRBV7-2; D not resolved. CDR1 SGHTA and CDR2 FQGNSA come from the germline V gene. CDR3 size: 15 residues. V lost 4 bases and J lost 3, with 15 bases in between.

The chain uses TRBV30 and TRBJ1-2; no clear D gene. With 0 bases removed from V and 8 bases from J, the gap between germline ends came to 10 bases. The CDR3 is made up of 12 amino acids. Germline V gene sequence: CDR1 GTSNPN, CDR2 SVGIG (reference sequence). CDR3 coding DNA: TGTGCCTGGAGTGTACCCCCCGGGGGCTACACCTTC. Amino acids: CAWSVPPGGYTF.

The chain carries TRBV6-2 or TRBV6-3 and TRBJ2-1; TRBD2 aligns across 7 bases. Germline CDR1 and CDR2: MNHEY and SVGEGT. The V gene end was trimmed by 6 bases and the J gene end by 0 bases; junction bases not matched to a gene: 8. The CDR3 runs 16 residues. CDR3: CASSDTSASSYNEQFF. The DNA for the CDR3 is TGTGCCAGCAGCGACACTAGCGCCAGCTCCTACAATGAGCAGTTCTTC.

This chain joins TRBV3-1 (or the pseudogene TRBV3-2) and TRBJ2-1; TRBD2 matches at 11 bases. Germline loops: CDR1 LGHDT, CDR2 YNNKEL (reference sequence). Trimming cost V 3 bases and J 12 bases; bases outside gene matches: 13. This CDR3 has 16 amino acids. CDR3 DNA sequence: TGTGCCAGCAGCCACCTTAGCGGGGGGGCGGATGGGGGGCAGTTCTTC. It encodes CASSHLSGGADGGQFF.

The chain links TRBV18 to TRBJ1-3, with 9 bases lining up with TRBD1. Germline trimming cut 1 base from V and 8 bases from J; bases unmatched to any gene: 9. The CDR3 length is 16 residues. Germline values: CDR1 KGHSH, CDR2 LQKENI. The CDR3 DNA follows: TGTGCCAGCTCACCACTTCCGGGACAGGGACGCGACACCATATATTTT. Translation gives CASSPLPGQGRDTIYF. Based on the CDR3 plus reference TRBV18 and TRBJ1-3, the full variable domain is NAGVMQNPRHLVRRRGQEARLRCSPMKGHSHVYWYRQLPEEGLKFMVYLQKENIIDESGMPKERFSAEFPKEGPSILRIQQVVRGDSAAYFCASSPLPGQGRDTIYFGEGSWLTVV.

This sequence joins TRBV5-4 and TRBJ1-1; D is unclear. The CDR3 runs 12 residues. V lost 3 bases, J lost 6 bases, and 9 bases lay in between. Germline lookup yields CDR1 SGHNT and CDR2 YYREEE (reference sequence). Here the CDR3 reads CASSSGRAEAFF. CDR3 DNA: TGTGCCAGCAGCTCGGGGAGGGCTGAAGCTTTCTTT.